The rows below give T cell receptor beta chains drawn from one sample of a study of blood T cell repertoires in COVID-19. Method: immunoSEQ multiplex PCR; TCRdb's copy keeps in-frame clones and lacks some. The sample has about 150,000 clones, roughly 90% seen once. The source material was PBMCs or T cells enriched from blood (not recorded which). The receptors shown here come from a woman between 40 and 50 years old who had been exposed to COVID-19. Both conserved end residues are part of each CDR3. D genes are given only for firm matches. The size entry is marked missing in some rows and otherwise reads once, few, many or a size class.

16 NA TRBJ2-3 TRBD2 TRBV6-6 TGTGCCAGCAGTTCCGCCCTAGCGGGGGAGGCAGATACGCAGTATTTT CASSSALAGEADTQYF
15 NA TRBJ2-3 TRBD2 TRBV28 TGTGCCAGCAGCGGGACTAGCGGGAGGCCAGATACGCAGTATTTT CASSGTSGRPDTQYF
14 NA TRBJ1-6 NA TRBV7-9 TGTGCCAGCAGCTTAGGGGCAATGAGATCACCCCTCCACTTT CASSLGAMRSPLHF
15 NA TRBJ1-4 NA TRBV5-4 TGTGCCAGCAGCTTGAGTGAGGGTGGGAATGAAAAACTGTTTTTT CASSLSEGGNEKLFF
16 NA TRBJ2-1 TRBD2 TRBV7-6 TGTGCCAGCAGCTTAGAGGGACTAGCGGGTTACAATGAGCAGTTCTTC CASSLEGLAGYNEQFF
10 NA TRBJ2-4 NA TRBV29-1 TGCAGCGGCGGGGCGGACATTCAGTACTTC CSGGADIQYF
15 NA TRBJ2-1 TRBD2 TRBV7-9 TGTGCCAGCAGCTTAGGGTCTAGCGGAAACAATGAGCAGTTCTTC CASSLGSSGNNEQFF
14 NA TRBJ1-2 TRBD1 TRBV7-2 TGTGCCAGCAGCCCGTCGAGGACAGGGAAAGGCTACACCTTC CASSPSRTGKGYTF
12 NA TRBJ2-7 TRBD1 TRBV29-1 TGCAGCGCCAACCGGGACAGGGGCGAGCAGTACTTC CSANRDRGEQYF
12 NA TRBJ2-7 TRBD1 TRBV10-3 TGTGCCATCAGTAGGGACAGGGACGAGCAGTACTTC CAISRDRDEQYF
16 NA TRBJ2-3 TRBD2 TRBV10-1 TGCGCCAGCAGTGATGGCCTAGCGGAATACACAGATACGCAGTATTTT CASSDGLAEYTDTQYF
15 NA TRBJ2-1 TRBD2 TRBV7-3 TGTGCCAGCAGCTTACGCGGGGGCTCCTACAATGAGCAGTTCTTC CASSLRGGSYNEQFF
19 few TRBJ1-3 NA TRBV4-1 TGCGCCAGCAGCCAAGCTCGAATGTTGGGTGGGCTCTCTGGAAACACCATATATTTT CASSQARMLGGLSGNTIYF
14 NA TRBJ1-5 TRBD1 TRBV6-4 TGTGCCAGCAGTGACTCAACAGGGGGTCAGCCCCAGCATTTT CASSDSTGGQPQHF
14 NA TRBJ2-4 TRBD1 TRBV19 TGTGCCAGCCGTCCGGGACAGGGGGCGGACATTCAGTACTTC CASRPGQGADIQYF
13 NA TRBJ1-2 TRBD1 TRBV2 TGTGCCAGCAGGGGACAGGGGACCTATGGCTACACCTTC CASRGQGTYGYTF
15 NA TRBJ2-3 TRBD1 TRBV2 TGTGCCAGCAGTGGAAGAGGACAGGGCACAGATACGCAGTATTTT CASSGRGQGTDTQYF
14 few TRBJ2-1 NA TRBV7-2 TGTGCCAGCAGCTTAGAGGGGGGGGAGTTTGAGCAGTTCTTC CASSLEGGEFEQFF
17 NA TRBJ1-1 NA TRBV18 TGTGCCAGCTCACCACTGGTCCAGGGTGTTATGAACACTGAAGCTTTCTTT CASSPLVQGVMNTEAFF
14 NA TRBJ1-6 TRBD1 TRBV5-4 TGTGCCAGCAGCACCGGGACAGGGTCATCACCCCTCCACTTT CASSTGTGSSPLHF
14 NA TRBJ1-2 NA TRBV28 TGTGCCAGCAGTTTGAGGGAACCGTACTATGGCTACACCTTC CASSLREPYYGYTF
15 NA TRBJ2-5 NA TRBV4-2 TGTGCCAGCAGCCGCCTGACAGGTCTTGGGGAGACCCAGTACTTC CASSRLTGLGETQYF
13 NA TRBJ2-1 TRBD2 TRBV12-3/TRBV12-4 TGTGCCAGCAGACCCCGCCGGGGGGGTGAGCAGTTCTTC CASRPRRGGEQFF